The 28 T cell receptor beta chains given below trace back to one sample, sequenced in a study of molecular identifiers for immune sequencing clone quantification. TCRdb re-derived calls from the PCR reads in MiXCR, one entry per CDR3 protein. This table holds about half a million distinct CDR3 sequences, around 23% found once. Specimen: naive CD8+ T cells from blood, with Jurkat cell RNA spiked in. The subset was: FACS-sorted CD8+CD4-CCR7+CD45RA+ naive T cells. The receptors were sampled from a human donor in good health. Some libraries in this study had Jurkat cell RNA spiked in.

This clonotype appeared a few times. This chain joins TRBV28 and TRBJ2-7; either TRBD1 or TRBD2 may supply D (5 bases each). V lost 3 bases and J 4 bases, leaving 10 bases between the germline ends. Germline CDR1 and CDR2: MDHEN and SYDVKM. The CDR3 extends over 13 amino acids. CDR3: CASSFRGWYEQYF. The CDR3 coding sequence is TGTGCCAGCAGTTTCCGGGGCTGGTACGAGCAGTACTTC. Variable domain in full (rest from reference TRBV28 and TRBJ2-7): DVKVTQSSRYLVKRTGEKVFLECVQDMDHENMFWYRQDPGLGLRLIYFSYDVKMKEKGDIPEGYSVSREKKERFSLILESASTNQTSMYLCASSFRGWYEQYFGPGTRLTVT.

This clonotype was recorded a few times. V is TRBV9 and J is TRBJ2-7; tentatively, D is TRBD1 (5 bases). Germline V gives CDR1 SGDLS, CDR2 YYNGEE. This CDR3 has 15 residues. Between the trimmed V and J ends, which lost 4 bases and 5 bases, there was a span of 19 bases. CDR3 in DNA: TGTGCCAGCAGCCAGAGTTGGGGCGAGACCCACGAGCAGTACTTC. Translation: CASSQSWGETHEQYF.

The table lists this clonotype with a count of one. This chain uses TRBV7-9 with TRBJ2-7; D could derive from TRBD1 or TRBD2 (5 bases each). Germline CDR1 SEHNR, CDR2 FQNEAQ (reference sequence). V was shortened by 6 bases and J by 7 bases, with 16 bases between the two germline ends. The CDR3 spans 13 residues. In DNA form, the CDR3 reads TGTGCCAGCAGGGCCGGGGCTAGCAATGAGCAGTACTTC. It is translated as CASRAGASNEQYF. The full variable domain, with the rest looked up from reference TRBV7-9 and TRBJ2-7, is DTGVSQNPRHKITKRGQNVTFRCDPISEHNRLYWYRQTLGQGPEFLTYFQNEAQLEKSRLLSDRFSAERPKGSFSTLEIQRTEQGDSAMYLCASRAGASNEQYFGPGTRLTVT.

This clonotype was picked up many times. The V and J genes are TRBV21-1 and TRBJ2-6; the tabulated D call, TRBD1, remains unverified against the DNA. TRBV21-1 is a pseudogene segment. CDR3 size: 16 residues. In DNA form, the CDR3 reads TGTGCCAGCAGCACTGACCCGTCCTCTGGGGCCAACGTCCTGACTTTC. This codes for CASSTDPSSGANVLTF.

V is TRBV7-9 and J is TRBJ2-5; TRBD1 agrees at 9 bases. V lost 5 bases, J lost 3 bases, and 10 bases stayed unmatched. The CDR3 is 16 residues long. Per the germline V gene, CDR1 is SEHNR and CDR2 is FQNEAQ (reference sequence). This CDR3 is CASSPTPGQGKETQYF. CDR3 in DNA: TGTGCCAGCAGCCCTACCCCGGGACAGGGAAAAGAGACCCAGTACTTC.

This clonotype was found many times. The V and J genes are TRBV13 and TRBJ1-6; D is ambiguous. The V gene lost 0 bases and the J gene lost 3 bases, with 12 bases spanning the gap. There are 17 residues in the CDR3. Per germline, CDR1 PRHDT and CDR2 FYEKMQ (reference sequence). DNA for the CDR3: TGTGCCAGCAGCTTAGGCCGGTCCGGTGTCTATAATTCACCCCTCCACTTT. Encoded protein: CASSLGRSGVYNSPLHF. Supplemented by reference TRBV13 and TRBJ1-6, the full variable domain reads AAGVIQSPRHLIKEKRETATLKCYPIPRHDTVYWYQQGPGQDPQFLISFYEKMQSDKGSIPDRFSAQQFSDYHSELNMSSLELGDSALYFCASSLGRSGVYNSPLHFGNGTRLTVT.

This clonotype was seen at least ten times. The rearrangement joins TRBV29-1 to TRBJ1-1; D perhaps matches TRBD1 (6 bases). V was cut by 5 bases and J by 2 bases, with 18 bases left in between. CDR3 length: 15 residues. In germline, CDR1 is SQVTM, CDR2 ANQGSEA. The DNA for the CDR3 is TGCAGCGTTCAACATCCGGGACAAACTAACACTGAAGCTTTCTTT. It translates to CSVQHPGQTNTEAFF.

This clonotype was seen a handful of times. The CDR3 DNA reads as TGCGCCAGCAGCCAAATCCGGGGCTACAATGAGCAGTTCTTC. Its translation: CASSQIRGYNEQFF. The rearrangement joins TRBV4-3 to TRBJ2-1; D is possibly TRBD2 (5 bases). CDR3 length: 14 amino acids. The V end lost 2 bases, the J end lost 3 bases, and 8 bases lay between the germline ends. Per the germline V gene, CDR1 is LGHNA and CDR2 is YSLEER.

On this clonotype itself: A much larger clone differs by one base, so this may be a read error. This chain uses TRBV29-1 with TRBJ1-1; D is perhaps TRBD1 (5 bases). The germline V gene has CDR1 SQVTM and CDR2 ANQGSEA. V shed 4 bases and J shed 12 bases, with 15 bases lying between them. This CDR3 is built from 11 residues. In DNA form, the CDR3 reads TGCAGCGTTGGGGGGGTCCGCGAAACTTTCTTT. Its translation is CSVGGVRETFF.

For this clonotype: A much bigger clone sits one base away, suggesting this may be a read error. The CDR3 reads CSVVGPAGEDTQYF. In DNA form, the CDR3 reads TGCAGCGTTGTAGGACCAGCGGGGGAAGATACGCAGTATTTT. The chain is built from TRBV29-1 and TRBJ2-3; 8 bases match TRBD2. Germline V gene data show CDR1 as SQVTM and CDR2 as ANQGSEA. This CDR3 has 14 amino acids. The V segment lost 4 bases and the J segment 5 bases; nucleotides outside the gene matches: 8.

The CDR3 loop is CASSLDVESYYGYTF. Here the CDR3 DNA reads TGTGCCAGCAGCTTGGATGTTGAGTCCTACTATGGCTACACCTTC. The chain couples TRBV5-4 to TRBJ1-2, with D unclear. The CDR3 is made up of 15 amino acids. Trimming removed 0 bases from V and 3 bases from J, with 12 bases in between. Germline V gives CDR1 SGHNT, CDR2 YYREEE (reference sequence).

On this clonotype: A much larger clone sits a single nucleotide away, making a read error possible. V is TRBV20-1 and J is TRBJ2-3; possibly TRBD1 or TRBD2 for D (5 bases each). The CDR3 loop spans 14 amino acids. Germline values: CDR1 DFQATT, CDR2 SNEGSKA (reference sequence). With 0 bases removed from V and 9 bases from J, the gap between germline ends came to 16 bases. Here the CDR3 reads CSARDEGLEKTQYF. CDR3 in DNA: TGCAGTGCTAGAGATGAGGGGCTTGAGAAGACGCAGTATTTT.

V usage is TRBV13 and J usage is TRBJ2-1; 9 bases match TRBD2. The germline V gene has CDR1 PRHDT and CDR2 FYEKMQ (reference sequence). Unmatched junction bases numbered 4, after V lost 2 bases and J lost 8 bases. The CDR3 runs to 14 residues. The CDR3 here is CASSLLAGVYEQFF. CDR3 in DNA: TGTGCCAGCAGCTTATTAGCGGGAGTTTATGAGCAGTTCTTC.

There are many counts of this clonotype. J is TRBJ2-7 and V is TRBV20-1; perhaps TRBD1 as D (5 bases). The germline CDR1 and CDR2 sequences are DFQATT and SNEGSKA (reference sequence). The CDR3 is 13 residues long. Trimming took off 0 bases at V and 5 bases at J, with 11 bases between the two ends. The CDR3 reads CSARDLRGHEQYF. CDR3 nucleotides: TGCAGTGCTAGAGATTTAAGGGGCCACGAGCAGTACTTC.

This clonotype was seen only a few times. The CDR3 bases are TGTGCCAGCAGTTACTCGGGTTTGGATCAGCCCCAGCATTTT. Its protein is CASSYSGLDQPQHF. The chain uses TRBV6-5 and TRBJ1-5; D is undetermined. The CDR3 consists of 14 residues. Germline V gene sequence: CDR1 MNHEY, CDR2 SVGAGI. Trimming pared 0 bases from V and 5 bases from J, leaving 8 bases between.

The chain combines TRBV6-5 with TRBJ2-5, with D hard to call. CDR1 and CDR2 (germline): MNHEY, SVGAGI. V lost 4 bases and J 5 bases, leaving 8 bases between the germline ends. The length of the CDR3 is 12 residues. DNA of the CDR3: TGTGCCAGCAGTTCATTCGGGGAGACCCAGTACTTC. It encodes CASSSFGETQYF.

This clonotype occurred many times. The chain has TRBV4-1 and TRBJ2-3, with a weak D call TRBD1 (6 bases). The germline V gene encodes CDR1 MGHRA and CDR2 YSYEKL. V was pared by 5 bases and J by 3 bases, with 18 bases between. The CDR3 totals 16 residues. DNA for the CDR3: TGCGCCAGCAGCGATGGAGGTACAGGGTTTACAGATACGCAGTATTTT. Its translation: CASSDGGTGFTDTQYF.

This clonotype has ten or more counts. The CDR3, as DNA: TGCGCCAGCAGCCAAGATTGGGGGGCCTACGAGCAGTACTTC. Amino acid sequence: CASSQDWGAYEQYF. This rearrangement joins TRBV4-3 to TRBJ2-7; weak D call: TRBD2 (6 bases). This CDR3 comprises 14 residues. The V end was cut by 0 bases, the J end by 2 bases, with 8 bases between. Germline CDR1 LGHNA, CDR2 YSLEER.

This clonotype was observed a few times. CDR3 protein: CASSGIAKAFF. CDR3 nucleotides: TGCGCCAGTTCCGGGATCGCTAAAGCTTTCTTT. The rearrangement joins TRBV4-1 to TRBJ1-1, with D unclear. The CDR3 runs 11 residues. The germline V and J ends were trimmed by 9 bases and 9 bases, with 14 bases remaining between them. Germline loops: CDR1 MGHRA, CDR2 YSYEKL.

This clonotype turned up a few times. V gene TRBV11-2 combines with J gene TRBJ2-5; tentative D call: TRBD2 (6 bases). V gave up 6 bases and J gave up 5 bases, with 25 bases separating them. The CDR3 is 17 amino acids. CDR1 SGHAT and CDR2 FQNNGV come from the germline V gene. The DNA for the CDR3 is TGTGCCAGCAGACCTCACCCACCGGGCGGGGCGGTGGAGACCCAGTACTTC. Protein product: CASRPHPPGGAVETQYF.

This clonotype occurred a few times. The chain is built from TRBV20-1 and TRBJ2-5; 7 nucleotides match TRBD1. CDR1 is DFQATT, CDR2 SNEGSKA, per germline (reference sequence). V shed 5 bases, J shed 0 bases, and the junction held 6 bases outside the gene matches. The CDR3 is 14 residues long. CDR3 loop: CSAGDSRYQETQYF. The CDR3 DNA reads TGCAGTGCTGGGGACAGTCGCTACCAAGAGACCCAGTACTTC.

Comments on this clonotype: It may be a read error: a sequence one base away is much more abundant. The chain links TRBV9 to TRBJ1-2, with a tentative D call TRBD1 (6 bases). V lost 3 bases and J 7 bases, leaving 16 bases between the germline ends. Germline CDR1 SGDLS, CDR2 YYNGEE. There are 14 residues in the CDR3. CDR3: CASSAGDSGCGYTF. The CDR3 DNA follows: TGTGCCAGCAGCGCAGGGGACTCTGGCTGTGGCTACACCTTC.

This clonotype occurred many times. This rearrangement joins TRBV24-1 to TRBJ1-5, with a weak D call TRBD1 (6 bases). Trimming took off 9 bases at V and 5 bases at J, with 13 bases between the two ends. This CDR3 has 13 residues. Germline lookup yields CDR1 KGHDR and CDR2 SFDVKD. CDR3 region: CATSEGGHQPQHF. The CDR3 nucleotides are TGTGCCACCTCCGAGGGGGGTCATCAGCCCCAGCATTTT.

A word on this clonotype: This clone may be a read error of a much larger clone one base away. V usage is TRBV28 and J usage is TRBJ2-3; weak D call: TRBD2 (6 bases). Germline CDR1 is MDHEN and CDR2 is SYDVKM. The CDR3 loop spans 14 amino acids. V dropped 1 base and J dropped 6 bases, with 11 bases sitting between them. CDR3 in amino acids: CASSLLGGKDTQYF. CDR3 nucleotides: TGTGCCAGCAGTTTATTGGGGGGTAAGGATACGCAGTATTTT.

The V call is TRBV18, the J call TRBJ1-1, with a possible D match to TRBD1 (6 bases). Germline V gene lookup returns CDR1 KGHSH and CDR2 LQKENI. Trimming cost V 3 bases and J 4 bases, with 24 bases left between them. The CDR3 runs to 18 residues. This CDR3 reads CASSPPGGGGLGSTEAFF. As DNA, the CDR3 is TGTGCCAGCTCACCCCCAGGCGGGGGCGGTCTGGGTTCCACTGAAGCTTTCTTT.

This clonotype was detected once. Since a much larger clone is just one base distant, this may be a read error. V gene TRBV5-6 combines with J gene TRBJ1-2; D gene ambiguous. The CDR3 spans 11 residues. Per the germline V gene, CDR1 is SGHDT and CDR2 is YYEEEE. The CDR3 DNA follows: TGTGTCAGCAGCTTGGTAAACGACTACACCTTC. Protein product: CVSSLVNDYTF. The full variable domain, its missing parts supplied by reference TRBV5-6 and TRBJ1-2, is DAGVTQSPTHLIKTRGQQVTLRCSPKSGHDTVSWYQQALGQGPQFIFQYYEEEERQRGNFPDRFSGHQFPNYSSELNVNALLLGDSALYLCVSSLVNDYTFGSGTRLTVV.

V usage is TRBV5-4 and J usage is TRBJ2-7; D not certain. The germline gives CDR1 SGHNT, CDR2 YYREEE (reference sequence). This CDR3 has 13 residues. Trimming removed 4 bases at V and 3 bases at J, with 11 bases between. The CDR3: CASSDHSNYEQYF. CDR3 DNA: TGTGCCAGCAGCGACCACTCCAACTACGAGCAGTACTTC.

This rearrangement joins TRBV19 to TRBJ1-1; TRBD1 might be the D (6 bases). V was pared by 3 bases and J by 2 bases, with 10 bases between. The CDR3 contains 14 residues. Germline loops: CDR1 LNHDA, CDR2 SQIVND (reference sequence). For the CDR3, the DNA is TGTGCCAGTAGTATGGGGGCGGCCAACACTGAAGCTTTCTTT. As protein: CASSMGAANTEAFF.